These 25 T cell receptor beta chains were sequenced from one sample in a study of shared clonotypes between healthy human individuals. Libraries were prepared by immunoSEQ multiplex PCR; TCRdb keeps only in-frame clonotypes and omits some of them. The table lists roughly 680,000 clones, over 60% of them singletons. Sequenced input: memory CD4+ T cells sorted from blood. Subset noted: CD45RA-negative fraction. These receptors all come from a woman in her twenties or thirties in good health.

J is TRBJ1-4 and V is TRBV7-2; TRBD1 aligns across 7 bases. The CDR3 is made up of 17 amino acids. Trimming at V came to 5 bases and at J to 7 bases, leaving 16 bases not matched to a gene. The germline gives CDR1 SGHTA, CDR2 FQGNSA. The CDR3 DNA reads as TGTGCCAGCAGCCCACCGGGACAGACCCTAGGGGGTGAAAAACTGTTTTTT. Translation: CASSPPGQTLGGEKLFF.

Comment on this clone: Other DNA variants within this sample encode the same CDR3. The genes are TRBV28 and TRBJ2-7; D is perhaps TRBD1 (6 bases). The CDR3 loop spans 13 amino acids. Trimming cost V 6 bases and J 2 bases, with 11 bases left between them. CDR1 and CDR2 (germline): MDHEN, SYDVKM. CDR3 DNA: TGTGCCAGCAGGCCCGGACAGACCTACGAGCAGTACTTC. It translates to CASRPGQTYEQYF.

J is TRBJ1-2 and V is TRBV19; no firm D call. Germline V gene lookup returns CDR1 LNHDA and CDR2 SQIVND (reference sequence). V was clipped by 0 bases and J by 7 bases, with 12 bases between them. The CDR3 totals 14 residues. CDR3 sequence: CASSIDRGTRGYTF. CDR3 nucleotide sequence: TGTGCCAGTAGTATAGATCGGGGTACGCGTGGCTACACCTTC.

On this clone: Within the sample, other DNA sequences also encode this same CDR3. The J gene is TRBJ2-3, the V gene TRBV7-2; unclear D gene. Between the trimmed V and J ends, which lost 1 base and 4 bases, there was a span of 12 bases. The CDR3 length is 15 residues. Germline lookup yields CDR1 SGHTA and CDR2 FQGNSA. The CDR3 spells CASSLVTLVADTQYF. The CDR3 DNA follows: TGTGCCAGCAGCTTAGTGACACTGGTGGCAGATACGCAGTATTTT.

The J gene is TRBJ2-7, the V gene TRBV5-1; maybe TRBD2 (5 bases). The germline gives CDR1 SGHRS, CDR2 YFSETQ. This CDR3 has 12 residues. Trimming left V 3 bases short and J 2 bases short, with 6 bases between. CDR3 residues: CASSSSTYEQYF. CDR3 coding DNA: TGCGCCAGCAGCTCTAGCACCTACGAGCAGTACTTC.

This clone occurred a few times. The chain combines TRBV19 with TRBJ2-4; the match to TRBD2 covers 7 bases. The trim removed 1 base at V and 3 bases at J, leaving 6 bases unmatched. The CDR3 consists of 16 residues. The V gene's germline CDR1 is LNHDA and CDR2 SQIVND (reference sequence). The CDR3 nucleotides are TGTGCCAGTAGTATAGGGGGAGGGATGGACAAAAACATTCAGTACTTC. Its translation: CASSIGGGMDKNIQYF.

In this sample, this clone turned up once. The V call is TRBV27, the J call TRBJ2-7; no firm D call. In germline, CDR1 is MNHEY, CDR2 SMNVEV (reference sequence). The CDR3 covers 11 residues. V lost 2 bases to trimming and J lost 5 bases, with 4 bases between them. The CDR3 loop is CASSLGDEQYF. The CDR3 coding sequence is TGTGCCAGCAGTTTAGGGGACGAGCAGTACTTC.

V usage is TRBV7-9 and J usage is TRBJ2-6; D unclear. This CDR3 comprises 16 residues. Trimming stripped 2 bases from V and 0 bases from J, with 8 bases between. The germline CDR1 and CDR2 sequences are SEHNR and FQNEAQ (reference sequence). The CDR3 spells CASSLRRFSGANVLTF. DNA of the CDR3: TGTGCCAGCAGCTTAAGAAGGTTCTCTGGGGCCAACGTCCTGACTTTC. Drawing the rest from reference TRBV7-9 and TRBJ2-6, the complete variable domain is DTGVSQNPRHKITKRGQNVTFRCDPISEHNRLYWYRQTLGQGPEFLTYFQNEAQLEKSRLLSDRFSAERPKGSFSTLEIQRTEQGDSAMYLCASSLRRFSGANVLTFGAGSRLTVL.

The CDR3 bases are TGTGCCAGCAACCCACAGGGGACGAACACTGAAGCTTTCTTT. Its protein is CASNPQGTNTEAFF. This sequence joins TRBV28 and TRBJ1-1, with 7 bases fitting TRBD1. Germline CDR1 reads MDHEN; CDR2 reads SYDVKM. V was pared by 7 bases and J by 1 base, with 6 bases of the junction left unmatched. CDR3 length: 14 amino acids.

For this clone: A far larger clone is one nucleotide away, so this likely arose from a read error. Other DNA variants within this sample encode the same CDR3. CDR3 protein: CASSPQRDSYNEQFF. The CDR3 nucleotides are TGTGCCAGCAGCCCACAGCGGGACTCCTACAATGAGCAGTTCTTC. The gene calls are TRBV7-9 and TRBJ2-1, with TRBD2 identical over 7 bases. This CDR3 comprises 15 residues. The J segment lost 0 bases and the V segment lost 5 bases, leaving 4 bases of the junction unmatched. Germline V lookup: CDR1 SEHNR, CDR2 FQNEAQ (reference sequence).

The V call is TRBV5-5, the J call TRBJ1-5, with D hard to call. Trimming removed 0 bases from V and 4 bases from J, with 11 bases in between. The CDR3 runs 15 residues. Germline lookup yields CDR1 SGHKS and CDR2 YYEKEE (reference sequence). The CDR3 sequence is CASSLEGGGNQPQHF. The CDR3 region has the DNA TGTGCCAGCAGCTTGGAGGGAGGTGGTAATCAGCCCCAGCATTTT.

The J gene is TRBJ1-2, the V gene TRBV11-2, with D unclear. V lost 3 bases, J lost 2 bases, and 10 bases lay in between. The germline gives CDR1 SGHAT, CDR2 FQNNGV. CDR3 length: 14 amino acids. CDR3 bases: TGTGCCAGCAGCTTTGGGAATGCAAACTATGGCTACACCTTC. Protein product: CASSFGNANYGYTF.

This chain joins TRBV10-2 and TRBJ1-2, with D uncertain. Germline V gene lookup returns CDR1 WSHSY and CDR2 SAAADI. The germline V and J ends were trimmed by 10 bases and 1 base, with 13 bases remaining between them. This CDR3 spans 13 amino acids. The CDR3, as DNA: TGCGCCACTCTAAACACAGATAACTATGGCTACACCTTC. It codes for CATLNTDNYGYTF.

This clone came up a few times. The V call is TRBV6-6, the J call TRBJ2-7, with 10 nucleotides matching TRBD1. Unmatched junction bases numbered 11, after V lost 8 bases and J lost 4 bases. This CDR3 contains 15 residues. Per the germline V gene, CDR1 is MNHNY and CDR2 is SVGAGI (reference sequence). CDR3 DNA sequence: TGTGCCAGCGTGGGGGGGGACAGGGGTTCTTACGAGCAGTACTTC. Protein sequence: CASVGGDRGSYEQYF.

V and J are TRBV28 and TRBJ2-7; 9 bases are shared with TRBD1. The CDR3 is 17 amino acids. Germline values: CDR1 MDHEN, CDR2 SYDVKM. V lost 5 bases to trimming and J lost 6 bases; unmatched junction nucleotides: 17. The CDR3 reads CASSEGSTLDRGIEQYF. The CDR3 DNA follows: TGTGCCAGCAGTGAAGGTAGCACGTTGGACAGGGGCATCGAGCAGTACTTC.

The V call is TRBV30, the J call TRBJ1-6; unclear D gene. This CDR3 spans 16 amino acids. V was pared by 2 bases and J by 4 bases, with 15 bases between. CDR1 is GTSNPN, CDR2 SVGIG, per germline (reference sequence). The CDR3 bases are TGTGCCTGGAGTCCCTCCAGAGGCCGGTATAATTCACCCCTCCACTTT. It is translated as CAWSPSRGRYNSPLHF.

The genes are TRBV11-2 and TRBJ2-2; 8 bases are a match to TRBD2. The CDR3 is 16 amino acids. The germline V gene encodes CDR1 SGHAT and CDR2 FQNNGV. V gave up 5 bases and J gave up 3 bases; unmatched junction bases: 8. The CDR3 spells CASSPPGGEYTGELFF. Written as DNA, the CDR3 is TGTGCCAGCAGCCCTCCGGGGGGGGAGTACACCGGGGAGCTGTTTTTT.

This clone turned up a few times. The chain joins TRBV6-5 to TRBJ2-3; D gene ambiguous. The CDR3 runs to 12 residues. Trimming removed 5 bases at V and 6 bases at J, with 9 bases between. Germline V lookup: CDR1 MNHEY, CDR2 SVGAGI. The CDR3 coding sequence is TGTGCCAGCAGTAATAGGCGGGATACGCAGTATTTT. This gives the protein CASSNRRDTQYF.

The chain has TRBV5-1 and TRBJ1-5; 7 bases are a match to TRBD1. CDR3 length: 15 residues. Per germline, CDR1 SGHRS and CDR2 YFSETQ. V lost 0 bases to trimming and J lost 4 bases; unmatched junction nucleotides: 4. The CDR3 region is CASSLGTGENQPQHF. The CDR3 DNA sequence: TGCGCCAGCAGCTTGGGGACAGGTGAGAATCAGCCCCAGCATTTT.

As to this clone: The same CDR3 is also encoded by other DNA sequences in this sample. The chain links TRBV5-1 to TRBJ2-1, with D perhaps matching TRBD2 (6 bases). The CDR3 is made up of 14 amino acids. Between the trimmed V and J ends, which lost 2 bases and 5 bases, there was a span of 11 bases. Germline V gene lookup returns CDR1 SGHRS and CDR2 YFSETQ. CDR3 in amino acids: CASSLGGIDNEQFF. In nucleotides, the CDR3 is TGCGCCAGCAGCTTAGGAGGGATAGACAATGAGCAGTTCTTC.

The chain carries TRBV5-1 and TRBJ2-5; TRBD1 might be the D (8 bases). The length of the CDR3 is 16 residues. CDR1 is SGHRS, CDR2 YFSETQ, per germline. With 0 bases removed from V and 2 bases from J, the gap between germline ends came to 14 bases. The CDR3 DNA follows: TGCGCCAGCAGCTTGGCGTTACAGGGGGGGCAAGAGACCCAGTACTTC. Encoded protein: CASSLALQGGQETQYF.

In DNA form, the CDR3 reads TGTGCCAGCAGTGGGACAGTGGAGGAAAAACTGTTTTTT. Amino acid sequence: CASSGTVEEKLFF. The chain recombines TRBV2 with TRBJ1-4; D might be TRBD1 (6 bases). Germline values: CDR1 SNHLY, CDR2 FYNNEI. There are 13 residues in the CDR3. V dropped 4 bases and J dropped 8 bases, with 11 bases sitting between them.

This clone was seen only once. The chain couples TRBV28 to TRBJ2-3; D perhaps matches TRBD2 (6 bases). Germline CDR1 and CDR2: MDHEN and SYDVKM. V was clipped by 3 bases and J by 0 bases, with 10 bases between them. This CDR3 region has 15 residues. CDR3 DNA sequence: TGTGCCAGCAGTTTTGGTGCGGGAAGCACAGATACGCAGTATTTT. Translating it yields CASSFGAGSTDTQYF.

In its sample, this clone was seen once. The genes are TRBV18 and TRBJ1-1, with D perhaps matching TRBD1 (5 bases). Germline CDR1 and CDR2: KGHSH and LQKENI. Deletions cut 5 bases from V and 3 bases from J, with 10 bases between. The CDR3 runs 13 residues. CDR3 coding DNA: TGTGCCAGCTCAACAGGATGGGACACTGAAGCTTTCTTT. Its protein is CASSTGWDTEAFF.

On this clone: The identical CDR3 is also encoded by other nucleotide sequences in the sample. The chain combines TRBV5-1 with TRBJ2-3, with D unresolved. The CDR3 has 14 residues. The V end lost 0 bases, the J end lost 0 bases, and 5 bases lay between the germline ends. CDR1 and CDR2 from the germline V gene are SGHRS and YFSETQ. The CDR3 DNA is TGCGCCAGCAGCTTGGGTGATAGCACAGATACGCAGTATTTT. Its protein is CASSLGDSTDTQYF.